This T cell receptor (beta chain) is from a study of a mutant IDH1 vaccine in newly diagnosed glioma. Study as a whole: Those enrolled had earlier been treated with radiotherapy, temozolomide, or both, mostly both. V12 took place at week 35, and V13 at week 47.

Only in-frame clones appear in the TCRdb table, and some are missing; sequencing was by immunoSEQ multiplex PCR. The table has some 49,000 clones, around three quarters seen once. Regarding this clone: The antigen is not known.

Time point denoted: week 47, end of study. Vaccination comprised doses that each held 300 ug of mutant IDH1 20-mer peptide, plus topical imiquimod. Each tumor in the donors was a new WHO grade 3 or 4 astrocytoma, IDH1-mutant and ATRX-lost. The CDR3 is 14 residues long. The germline V gene has CDR1 SGHRS and CDR2 YFSETQ. The V and J ends lost 0 bases and 3 bases respectively, with 10 bases between them. The sequenced sample was PBMCs, obtained from a glioma patient whose treatment included an IDH1 peptide vaccine. The sequence was collected from a woman in her thirties or forties with glioma. Some clones in this sample may be carry-over from other donors' samples. The gene calls are TRBV5-1 and TRBJ2-7; D is undetermined. The CDR3 spells CASSLADGYYEQYF. Written as DNA, the CDR3 is TGCGCCAGCAGCTTGGCGGACGGATACTACGAGCAGTACTTC.